A single sample gave rise to the 13 T cell receptor beta chains below, sequenced in a study of blood T cell repertoires in COVID-19. Profiling relied on immunoSEQ multiplex PCR, and the TCRdb table lists in-frame clones only, not all of them. Seen here are fewer than 600,000 clones, roughly nine tenths observed once, and the top ten hold 0.9%. Sequencing was done on a sample of peripheral blood. Source of these receptors: a man aged 18-30 years with COVID-19, enrolled during active disease.

The rearrangement joins TRBV7-9 to TRBJ2-5, with D hard to call. The V and J ends lost 2 bases and 1 base respectively, with 11 bases between them. Germline V CDR1 and CDR2: SEHNR, FQNEAQ (reference sequence). This CDR3 region has 15 residues. The CDR3 protein is CASSLYPLFQETQYF. The CDR3 nucleotides are TGTGCCAGCAGCTTATACCCCCTATTCCAAGAGACCCAGTACTTC.

V is TRBV18 and J is TRBJ2-7, with 7 nucleotides matching TRBD1. V gave up 6 bases and J gave up 6 bases; unmatched junction bases: 5. Germline V CDR1 and CDR2: KGHSH, LQKENI. This CDR3 is 12 amino acids long. CDR3 sequence reads: CASSPTGAEQYF. CDR3 sequence (DNA): TGTGCCAGCTCCCCCACAGGGGCCGAGCAGTACTTC.

The rearrangement joins TRBV27 to TRBJ2-2, with 7 nucleotides matching TRBD1. The V and J ends lost 7 bases and 4 bases, in that order; junction bases with no gene match: 6. The CDR3 covers 14 residues. Looked up from germline, CDR1 is MNHEY and CDR2 is SMNVEV (reference sequence). This chain's CDR3 is CASKMTGSTGELFF. The CDR3 nucleotides are TGTGCCAGCAAAATGACAGGGTCCACCGGGGAGCTGTTTTTT.

J is TRBJ2-5 and V is TRBV7-6; possible D gene TRBD2, 6 bases. Trimming stripped 1 base from V and 5 bases from J, with 17 bases between. The CDR3 is made up of 16 amino acids. Looked up from germline, CDR1 is SGHVS and CDR2 is FNYEAQ. For the CDR3, the DNA is TGTGCCAGCAGCTTAGTTCTTACGGGAGTGGGGGAGACCCAGTACTTC. Its protein product is CASSLVLTGVGETQYF.

V and J are TRBV3-1 (or the pseudogene TRBV3-2) and TRBJ2-1, with TRBD2 as a possible D gene (6 bases). V lost 4 bases to trimming and J lost 10 bases, with 20 bases between them. The germline CDR1 and CDR2 sequences are LGHDT and YNNKEL (reference sequence). The CDR3 has 15 residues. This chain's CDR3 is CASSLSAEGFWEQFF. The DNA of the CDR3 is TGTGCCAGCAGCCTGTCAGCGGAGGGGTTTTGGGAGCAGTTCTTC.

The chain has TRBV7-9 and TRBJ2-5; D perhaps matches TRBD2 (5 bases). CDR3 length equals 15 residues. V gave up 5 bases and J gave up 7 bases, with 20 bases separating them. The germline gives CDR1 SEHNR, CDR2 FQNEAQ (reference sequence). The CDR3 protein is CASSRVGGRGGTQYF. CDR3 DNA: TGTGCCAGCAGCCGCGTGGGTGGGAGAGGTGGGACCCAGTACTTC.

This chain uses TRBV19 with TRBJ2-3; TRBD2 is a possible D gene (6 bases). The CDR3 spans 16 residues. V was pared by 4 bases and J by 2 bases, with 16 bases between. Germline-derived CDR1 and CDR2 are LNHDA and SQIVND (reference sequence). The CDR3 reads CASSSGTGGYTDTQYF. CDR3 coding DNA: TGTGCCAGTAGTAGCGGAACCGGGGGTTACACAGATACGCAGTATTTT.

The chain combines TRBV19 with TRBJ2-7; tentatively, D is TRBD1 (6 bases). The germline V gene has CDR1 LNHDA and CDR2 SQIVND (reference sequence). Trimming shortened V by 7 bases and J by 0 bases, and 16 bases separated the two germline ends. The CDR3 has 15 amino acids. The CDR3 DNA follows: TGTGCCAGTAACCCTGGGGACACCACCTCCTACGAGCAGTACTTC. Translation gives CASNPGDTTSYEQYF.

The J gene is TRBJ2-1, the V gene TRBV24-1; D call uncertain. CDR3 size: 13 residues. Deletions cut 1 base from V and 6 bases from J, with 6 bases between. The germline V gene has CDR1 KGHDR and CDR2 SFDVKD. The CDR3 sequence is CATSDFNGNEQFF. In DNA form, the CDR3 reads TGTGCCACCAGTGATTTTAACGGCAATGAGCAGTTCTTC.

V is TRBV5-1 and J is TRBJ1-1; D remains ambiguous. This CDR3 spans 15 amino acids. The germline V gene has CDR1 SGHRS and CDR2 YFSETQ. Trimming stripped 0 bases from V and 0 bases from J, with 9 bases between. This CDR3 reads CASSLVGAVNTEAFF. The CDR3 DNA reads as TGCGCCAGCAGCTTGGTGGGTGCGGTGAACACTGAAGCTTTCTTT. The full variable domain, completed using reference TRBV5-1 and TRBJ1-1, is KAGVTQTPRYLIKTRGQQVTLSCSPISGHRSVSWYQQTPGQGLQFLFEYFSETQRNKGNFPGRFSGRQFSNSRSEMNVSTLELGDSALYLCASSLVGAVNTEAFFGQGTRLTVV.

The CDR3 region has the DNA TGTGCCAGCAGCTTAGTCACTAGCGGAGTCCCCTCCTACGAGCAGTACTTC. Amino acid sequence: CASSLVTSGVPSYEQYF. This rearrangement joins TRBV11-2 to TRBJ2-7; TRBD2 agrees at 8 bases. The CDR3 runs to 17 residues. V was clipped by 1 base and J by 0 bases; unmatched bases: 8. The germline gives CDR1 SGHAT, CDR2 FQNNGV.

The chain employs TRBV27 and TRBJ1-4, with TRBD1 matching 10 bases. The V gene end was trimmed by 6 bases and the J gene end by 2 bases; junction bases not matched to a gene: 9. Germline V gene sequence: CDR1 MNHEY, CDR2 SMNVEV (reference sequence). The CDR3 loop spans 17 amino acids. DNA of the CDR3: TGTGCCAGCAGCACGACAGGGGGCGAAGTGACTAATGAAAAACTGTTTTTT. Residues: CASSTTGGEVTNEKLFF.

As concerns this clone: The sample carries other DNA sequences with the same CDR3. The chain carries TRBV19 and TRBJ2-1; D call uncertain. V dropped 1 base and J dropped 6 bases, with 4 bases sitting between them. This CDR3 is built from 12 residues. Germline CDR1 is LNHDA and CDR2 is SQIVND (reference sequence). CDR3 sequence (DNA): TGTGCCAGTAGTATAGGCGGCAATGAGCAGTTCTTC. Translated: CASSIGGNEQFF.